The clone carrying this TCR beta chain was counted a single time. Antigen specificity is unknown. These data originate in a study of cytomegalovirus exposure and HLA in healthy donors. Study context: From HLA-typed donors, an early data release held about 85 million unique TCRs.

The study ran its PCR with 60 Vbeta and 13 Jbeta primers. TCRdb's table, derived via immunoSEQ multiplex PCR, lists solely in-frame clones and lacks some. Of under 200,000 clones listed, 55% to 80% are singletons. Study-wide results and caveats: Earlier analysis found most TCR beta V segments productive about 90% or about 30% of the time. An apparent linkage of common viral pathogens to several of the most significant clusters emerged in a later analysis. Among the CMV-associated chains, three were confirmed in vitro as specific for CMV antigens.

The sample taken for sequencing was PBMCs. The receptor comes from a woman younger than 35 in good health and CMV-seropositive.

Here the CDR3 reads CASSVITGGANTEAFF. The CDR3 coding sequence is TGCGCCAGCAGCGTAATAACAGGGGGCGCAAACACTGAAGCTTTCTTT. The chain links TRBV5-1 to TRBJ1-1; 9 positions agree with TRBD1. This CDR3 is 16 amino acids long. Germline assignment: CDR1 SGHRS and CDR2 YFSETQ. With 4 bases clipped from V and 2 bases from J, the junction kept 9 bases outside the gene matches.